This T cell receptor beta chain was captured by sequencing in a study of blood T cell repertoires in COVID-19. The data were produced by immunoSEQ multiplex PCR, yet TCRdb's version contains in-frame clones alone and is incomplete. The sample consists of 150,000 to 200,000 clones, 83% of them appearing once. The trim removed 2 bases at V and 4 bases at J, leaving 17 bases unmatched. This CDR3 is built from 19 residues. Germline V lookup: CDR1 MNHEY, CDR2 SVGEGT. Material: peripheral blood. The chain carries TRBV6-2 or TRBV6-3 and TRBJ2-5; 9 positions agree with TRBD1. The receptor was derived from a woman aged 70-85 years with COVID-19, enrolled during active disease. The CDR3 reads CASSYGGPGTGQVRETQYF. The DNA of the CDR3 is TGTGCCAGCAGTTACGGGGGTCCGGGGACAGGGCAAGTTCGAGAGACCCAGTACTTC.